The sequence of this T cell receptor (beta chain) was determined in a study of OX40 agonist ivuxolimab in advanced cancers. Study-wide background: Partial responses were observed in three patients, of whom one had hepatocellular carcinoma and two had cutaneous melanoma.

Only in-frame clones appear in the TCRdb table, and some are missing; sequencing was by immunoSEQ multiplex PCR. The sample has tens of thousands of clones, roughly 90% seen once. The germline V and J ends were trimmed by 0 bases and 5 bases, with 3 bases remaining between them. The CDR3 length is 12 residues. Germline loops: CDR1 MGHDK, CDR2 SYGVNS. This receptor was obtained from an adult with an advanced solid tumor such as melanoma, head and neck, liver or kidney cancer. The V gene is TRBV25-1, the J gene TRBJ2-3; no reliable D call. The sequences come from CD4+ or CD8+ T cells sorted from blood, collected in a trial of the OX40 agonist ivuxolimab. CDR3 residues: CASSEYQDTQYF. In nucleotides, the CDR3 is TGTGCCAGCAGTGAATATCAAGATACGCAGTATTTT. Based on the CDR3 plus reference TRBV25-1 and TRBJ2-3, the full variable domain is EADIYQTPRYLVIGTGKKITLECSQTMGHDKMYWYQQDPGMELHLIHYSYGVNSTEKGDLSSESTVSRIRTEHFPLTLESARPSHTSQYLCASSEYQDTQYFGPGTRLTVL.